Below are 5 T cell receptor beta chains sequenced from a single sample in a study of blood T cells in healthy people across ages. For the second PCR, which ran for 7 to 11 cycles, a sample-barcoded 5' primer and a J-beta primer mix were used. In TCRdb, the 5' RACE reads were re-called with MiXCR into one record per CDR3 protein. The sample carries 750,000 to 850,000 distinct CDR3 sequences, approximately 25% recorded once. These sequences were also reported in another study, on T cells of mothers and their children.

What was sequenced was blood. These TCRs come from a boy younger than 18 in good health.

V is TRBV19 and J is TRBJ1-4; D uncertain. CDR3 length equals 14 residues. Germline V CDR1 and CDR2: LNHDA, SQIVND (reference sequence). With 7 bases removed from V and 4 bases from J, the gap between germline ends came to 13 bases. CDR3 bases: TGTGCCAGTACCCCAGACGGATTTAATGAAAAACTGTTTTTT. It encodes CASTPDGFNEKLFF.

V gene TRBV7-9 combines with J gene TRBJ2-7, with a tentative D call TRBD2 (6 bases). V dropped 4 bases and J dropped 2 bases, with 9 bases sitting between them. The CDR3 is 13 amino acids. CDR1 SEHNR and CDR2 FQNEAQ come from the germline V gene (reference sequence). This chain's CDR3 is CASSSPGAYEQYF. The CDR3 nucleotides read TGTGCCAGCAGCTCGCCGGGGGCCTACGAGCAGTACTTC.

This clonotype came up a few times. Written as DNA, the CDR3 is TGTGCCAGCACCTCAGCGGGAGTTTACGAGCAGTACTTC. It specifies CASTSAGVYEQYF. The chain recombines TRBV28 with TRBJ2-7, with 8 bases identical to TRBD2. This CDR3 has 13 residues. Germline V CDR1 and CDR2: MDHEN, SYDVKM. After removal of 7 bases from V and 4 bases from J, the junction contained 6 bases not matched to a gene.

V gene TRBV20-1 combines with J gene TRBJ2-7; D is possibly TRBD1 (8 bases). The CDR3 loop spans 13 amino acids. V was shortened by 7 bases and J by 7 bases, with 20 bases between the two germline ends. Germline loops: CDR1 DFQATT, CDR2 SNEGSKA (reference sequence). CDR3 in amino acids: CSVFWTGRGEQYF. CDR3 in DNA: TGCAGTGTTTTCTGGACAGGGAGGGGGGAGCAGTACTTC.

The chain recombines TRBV4-2 with TRBJ2-5; TRBD2 matches at 8 bases. J gave up 4 bases and V 0 bases, and 10 bases lay outside the gene matches. Germline CDR1 LGHNA, CDR2 YNFKEQ. The CDR3 is 17 residues long. CDR3 region: CASSQDRRAGASETQYF. DNA for the CDR3: TGTGCCAGCAGCCAAGATAGGAGAGCGGGAGCGTCAGAGACCCAGTACTTC.